Listed here are 21 T cell receptor beta chains from one sample, sequenced in a study of CD8+CD57+ T cells in acquired aplastic anemia. Profiling that covered TCR beta VDJ and CDR3 relied on genomic DNA as its template. One entry per CDR3 protein results from TCRdb running MiXCR on the reads. The sample lists under 150,000 distinct CDR3 sequences, almost 40% occurring once. Flow cytometry had shown expanded CD8+CD57+ cells in the patients chosen for sequencing. The sequenced material came from sorted CD4+, CD8+, or CD8+CD57+ T cells (not recorded which) from PBMCs. Receptor source: a human donor with aplastic anemia.

CDR3 loop: CAISAEMGDTQYF. The CDR3 DNA reads as TGTGCCATCAGTGCCGAGATGGGAGATACGCAGTATTTT. V and J are TRBV10-3 and TRBJ2-3, with unresolved D. Germline V CDR1 and CDR2: ENHRY, SYGVKD. The CDR3 has 13 amino acids. V was shortened by 4 bases and J by 5 bases, with 10 bases between the two germline ends.

Regarding this clonotype: This may stem from a read error, because a much larger clone lies one nucleotide away. The chain recombines TRBV11-1 with TRBJ2-7, with 9 positions matching TRBD2. After removal of 1 base from V and 6 bases from J, the junction contained 10 bases not matched to a gene. The CDR3 runs 16 residues. Germline assignment: CDR1 SGHAT and CDR2 FQDESV (reference sequence). CDR3 amino acids: CASSLEYGSGGGEQYF. DNA of the CDR3: TGTGCCAGCAGCTTAGAATATGGTAGCGGGGGCGGCGAGCAGTACTTC.

The chain employs TRBV13 and TRBJ1-4, with unresolved D. V was trimmed by 2 bases and J by 2 bases, leaving 12 bases between them. Germline values: CDR1 PRHDT, CDR2 FYEKMQ (reference sequence). The CDR3 covers 16 residues. The CDR3 loop reads CASSLCPEATNEKLFF. The DNA for the CDR3 is TGTGCCAGCAGCTTATGCCCGGAGGCCACTAATGAAAAACTGTTTTTT.

A remark on this clonotype: Given a much more abundant clone one base away, this may be a read error. V is TRBV20-1 and J is TRBJ1-2, with D possibly TRBD1 on 5 matching bases. This CDR3 comprises 12 residues. Per the germline V gene, CDR1 is DFQATT and CDR2 is SNEGSKA (reference sequence). V was pared by 6 bases and J by 8 bases, with 16 bases between. CDR3 residues: CSANGAPRGYTF. The DNA of the CDR3 is TGCAGTGCAAACGGGGCCCCTAGGGGCTACACCTTC.

J is TRBJ1-3 and V is TRBV20-1, with a weak D call TRBD1 (5 bases). CDR3 size: 15 residues. V lost 6 bases and J 0 bases, leaving 15 bases between the germline ends. CDR1 is DFQATT, CDR2 SNEGSKA, per germline (reference sequence). The CDR3 loop reads CSARDGGDSGNTIYF. The CDR3 nucleotides are TGCAGTGCACGAGATGGAGGGGACTCTGGAAACACCATATATTTT.

Here the CDR3 DNA reads TGTGCCAGCAGTGTCAGCGGGGGGGCCTACAATGAGCAGTTCTTC. Translated, it gives CASSVSGGAYNEQFF. The chain has TRBV2 and TRBJ2-1; 10 positions match TRBD2. The CDR3 has 15 amino acids. Looked up from germline, CDR1 is SNHLY and CDR2 is FYNNEI. Trimming cost V 4 bases and J 2 bases; bases outside gene matches: 2.

This rearrangement joins TRBV12-3 or TRBV12-4 to TRBJ1-1, with 7 positions matching TRBD1. The CDR3 is 14 amino acids. V shed 6 bases, J shed 1 base, and the junction held 5 bases outside the gene matches. The CDR3 loop is CASRKGAENTEAFF. Written as DNA, the CDR3 is TGTGCCAGCAGGAAGGGGGCGGAGAACACTGAAGCTTTCTTT.

This clonotype was observed at least ten times. The chain couples TRBV28 to TRBJ2-5, with TRBD1 identical over 8 bases. CDR1 MDHEN and CDR2 SYDVKM come from the germline V gene. This CDR3 is built from 11 residues. V shed 8 bases and J 4 bases; nucleotides not matched to a gene: 0. The CDR3 loop reads CASGQGETQYF. The CDR3 nucleotides are TGTGCCAGCGGACAGGGAGAGACCCAGTACTTC.

The rearrangement joins TRBV10-3 to TRBJ1-1, with no clear D. The CDR3 has 13 amino acids. Germline V gene sequence: CDR1 ENHRY, CDR2 SYGVKD. Trimming took 3 bases from V and 0 from J, leaving 5 bases between them. The CDR3 loop reads CAISDEMNTEAFF. The CDR3 bases are TGTGCCATCAGTGACGAGATGAACACTGAAGCTTTCTTT.

This clonotype was observed many times. A read error may produce the germline difference seen at one junction end. This chain joins TRBV19 and TRBJ1-6; no reliable D call. The CDR3 spans 14 residues. CDR1 is LNHDA and CDR2 is SQIVND in the germline V gene (reference sequence). The DNA for the CDR3 is TGTGCCAGTAGTAGCGACATTTATAACTCACCCCTCCACTTT. Translation gives CASSSDIYNSPLHF.

This clonotype came up a few times. V and J are TRBV12-3 or TRBV12-4 and TRBJ1-6, with TRBD1 as a possible D gene (5 bases). This CDR3 is 11 amino acids long. V dropped 6 bases and J dropped 10 bases, with 7 bases sitting between them. CDR3 nucleotide sequence: TGTGCCAGCAGGGGGGACTCACCCCTCCACTTT. Its translation is CASRGDSPLHF.

Turning to this clonotype: A much larger clone differs from this one at a single base, so this may be a read error. The chain links TRBV11-2 to TRBJ2-7; 11 nucleotides align to TRBD2. The CDR3 length is 19 residues. From germline, CDR1 is SGHAT and CDR2 FQNNGV. The CDR3 nucleotides are TGTGCCAGCAGCTTATTCCATCTAGCGGGGGGCCTAAGCTCCTACGAGCAGTGCTTC. Encoded protein: CASSLFHLAGGLSSYEQCF.

The chain carries TRBV6-5 and TRBJ1-3; tentatively, D is TRBD1 (6 bases). Germline CDR1 and CDR2: MNHEY and SVGAGI. The germline V and J ends were trimmed by 0 bases and 0 bases, with 9 bases remaining between them. The CDR3 length is 16 residues. CDR3 region: CASSYSQGSSGNTIYF. DNA of the CDR3: TGTGCCAGCAGTTACTCTCAGGGGAGCTCTGGAAACACCATATATTTT.

This clonotype was found many times. CDR3 in amino acids: CASSRPPHGAGEAFF. Here the CDR3 DNA reads TGTGCCAGCAGCAGACCCCCCCACGGGGCGGGTGAAGCTTTCTTT. The gene calls are TRBV7-9 and TRBJ1-1, with D perhaps matching TRBD1 (5 bases). The CDR3 runs to 15 residues. Trimming took 5 bases from V and 7 from J, leaving 20 bases between them. Per germline, CDR1 SEHNR and CDR2 FQNEAQ (reference sequence).

This sequence joins TRBV25-1 and TRBJ1-1; D unresolved. Germline V CDR1 and CDR2: MGHDK, SYGVNS. The CDR3 has 14 residues. Trimming took 3 bases from V and 1 from J, leaving 9 bases between them. The CDR3 bases are TGTGCCAGCAGTGAGGCAGGCTCGAACACTGAAGCTTTCTTT. Protein product: CASSEAGSNTEAFF.

This clonotype was seen once. This could be a read error, since a much larger clone is one nucleotide away. The rearrangement joins TRBV12-3 or TRBV12-4 to TRBJ1-5; D might be TRBD1 (5 bases). The CDR3 runs 16 residues. The CDR3 DNA reads TGTGCCAGCAGTGTCGCGAGGGGCGGATTAAATCAGCTCCAGCATTTT. Translation: CASSVARGGLNQLQHF.

This clonotype was seen many times. The chain carries TRBV6-1 and TRBJ2-3, with TRBD1 matching 11 bases. V gave up 6 bases and J gave up 4 bases; unmatched junction bases: 3. Germline V gene sequence: CDR1 MNHNS, CDR2 SASEGT. The CDR3 sequence is 14 residues long. CDR3 DNA: TGTGCCAGCAGGATGGGACAGGGGGCAGATACGCAGTATTTT. It codes for CASRMGQGADTQYF.

This clonotype was recorded at least ten times. The chain uses TRBV19 and TRBJ1-5, with a possible D match to TRBD1 (6 bases). There are 16 residues in the CDR3. The V gene's germline CDR1 is LNHDA and CDR2 SQIVND (reference sequence). Deletions cut 3 bases from V and 4 bases from J, with 16 bases between. This CDR3 reads CASSIRGRGGNQPQHF. CDR3 sequence (DNA): TGTGCCAGTAGTATCCGGGGGCGGGGAGGGAATCAGCCCCAGCATTTT.

This clonotype occurred a few times. The chain is built from TRBV6-1 and TRBJ2-7; 8 nucleotides match TRBD1. Germline CDR1 MNHNS, CDR2 SASEGT. The CDR3 loop spans 15 amino acids. V shed 8 bases and J 5 bases; nucleotides not matched to a gene: 14. The CDR3 loop reads CASSPLGQGVNEQYF. The CDR3 coding sequence is TGTGCCAGCTCACCGTTAGGACAGGGCGTAAACGAGCAGTACTTC.

The sample holds many counts of this clonotype. The rearrangement links TRBV12-3 or TRBV12-4 to TRBJ2-3, with D possibly matching TRBD1 (6 bases). Deletions cut 8 bases from V and 5 bases from J, with 11 bases between. The CDR3 has 12 residues. In nucleotides, the CDR3 is TGTGCCAGCTCCAAGGGGGTAGATACGCAGTATTTT. As protein: CASSKGVDTQYF.

This clonotype occurred many times. V is TRBV5-1 and J is TRBJ2-1; no definite D call. The V end was cut by 4 bases, the J end by 7 bases, with 9 bases between. The CDR3 loop spans 12 amino acids. The germline gives CDR1 SGHRS, CDR2 YFSETQ. CDR3 loop: CASSLPSNEQFF. The CDR3 DNA reads TGCGCCAGCAGCCTCCCCTCTAATGAGCAGTTCTTC.